This T cell receptor (beta chain) was profiled in a study of blood T cell repertoires in COVID-19. The wider study: COVID-19 samples, acute and convalescent, were from the United States, Italy and Spain. Sources were T cells, B-cell-depleted T cells, or PBMCs; the material itself was cDNA or gDNA.

As originally analysed: Scientists estimated how many nucleated cells there were by amplifying reference gene primers. Libraries were prepared by immunoSEQ multiplex PCR; TCRdb keeps only in-frame clonotypes and omits some of them. Clone size and V and J calls were adopted from that table, with D and trimming inferred from the DNA. The sample contains 40,000 to 50,000 clones, 65% to 90% of which appear only once. This clone has a single count. This CDR3 region has 15 residues. Trimming shortened V by 6 bases and J by 1 base, and 12 bases separated the two germline ends. The germline CDR1 and CDR2 sequences are MNHEY and SVGAGI.

The sequenced material came from peripheral blood. This chain connects TRBV6-5 to TRBJ2-2; TRBD1 is a possible D gene (6 bases). The receptor was isolated from an elderly woman with acute or convalescent COVID-19. The chain's CDR3 is CASSSIGGNTGELFF. CDR3 DNA sequence: TGTGCCAGCAGCTCGATAGGGGGGAACACCGGGGAGCTGTTTTTT.